The T cell receptor (beta chain) described here comes from a study of T-cell memory formation after mild COVID-19. CDR3 length: 13 residues. Per germline, CDR1 DFQATT and CDR2 SNEGSKA (reference sequence). Trimming shortened V by 6 bases and J by 16 bases, and 24 bases separated the two germline ends. Using its own MiXCR run on the 5' RACE reads, TCRdb lists one record per CDR3 protein. The sample lists around 30,000 distinct CDR3 sequences, about 12% occurring once. Study conclusions and caveats: Among contracting clones, CD4+ were mainly CM/EM and CD8+ enriched in EMRA.

For this clonotype: The antigen is not known.

Sequencing was done on a sample of PBMCs or a T cell subset sorted from them (not recorded which). This TCR derives from an adult woman who had mild COVID-19 (a few samples of this study predate the infection). Cell type and time point are not known. The chain has TRBV20-1 and TRBJ1-4; D not resolved. This CDR3 reads CSAPGQINLDPFF. In nucleotides, the CDR3 is TGCAGTGCCCCAGGCCAGATCAATCTTGACCCGTTTTTT.